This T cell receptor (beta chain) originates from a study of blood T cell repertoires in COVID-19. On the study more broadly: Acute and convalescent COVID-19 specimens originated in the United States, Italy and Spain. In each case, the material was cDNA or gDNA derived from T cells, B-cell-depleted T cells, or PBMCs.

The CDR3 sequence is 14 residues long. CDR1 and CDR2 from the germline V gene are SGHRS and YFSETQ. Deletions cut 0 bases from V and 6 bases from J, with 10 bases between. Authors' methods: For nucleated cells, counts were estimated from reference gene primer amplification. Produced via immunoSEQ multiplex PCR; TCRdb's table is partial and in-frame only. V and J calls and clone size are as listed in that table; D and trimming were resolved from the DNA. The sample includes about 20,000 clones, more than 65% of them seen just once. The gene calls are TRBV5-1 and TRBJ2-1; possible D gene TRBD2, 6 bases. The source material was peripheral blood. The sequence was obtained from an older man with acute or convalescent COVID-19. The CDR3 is CASSLDGSRNEQFF. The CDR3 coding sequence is TGCGCCAGCAGCTTGGACGGGAGCCGCAATGAGCAGTTCTTC. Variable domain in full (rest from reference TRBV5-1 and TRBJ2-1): KAGVTQTPRYLIKTRGQQVTLSCSPISGHRSVSWYQQTPGQGLQFLFEYFSETQRNKGNFPGRFSGRQFSNSRSEMNVSTLELGDSALYLCASSLDGSRNEQFFGPGTRLTVL.